This TCR beta chain was sequenced for a study of blood T cell repertoires in COVID-19. Sequencing used immunoSEQ multiplex PCR; TCRdb keeps in-frame clones, though not all of them. The profile shows about 250,000 clones, just over 85% of them singletons. The CDR3 sequence is 15 residues long. Germline-derived CDR1 and CDR2 are SNHLY and FYNNEI. The germline V and J ends were trimmed by 4 bases and 6 bases, with 19 bases remaining between them. The TCR comes from a man aged 80 or over with acute or convalescent COVID-19. The chain combines TRBV2 with TRBJ2-7; perhaps TRBD2 as D (5 bases). Source material: peripheral blood. This CDR3 is CASSVLRGPAFEQYF. CDR3 coding DNA: TGTGCCAGCAGTGTCCTCCGCGGGCCCGCCTTCGAGCAGTACTTC.